These 2 T cell receptor beta chains came from one sample sequenced in a study of blood T cell repertoires in COVID-19. Sequenced by immunoSEQ multiplex PCR; TCRdb stores in-frame clones only, minus some. The profile shows over 200,000 clones, approximately 91% of them singletons. The specimen sequenced was peripheral blood. The origin of the receptors is a woman aged 25-40 years with acute or convalescent COVID-19.

The genes are TRBV7-9 and TRBJ2-1; 10 bases map to TRBD2. The germline V gene has CDR1 SEHNR and CDR2 FQNEAQ (reference sequence). V was pared by 2 bases and J by 3 bases, with 13 bases of the junction left unmatched. The CDR3 is made up of 19 amino acids. CDR3 protein: CASSLLGSFGLADYNEQFF. As DNA, the CDR3 is TGTGCCAGCAGCTTACTAGGCAGTTTCGGACTAGCGGACTACAATGAGCAGTTCTTC.

This chain uses TRBV7-2 with TRBJ2-7, with a tentative D call TRBD2 (6 bases). The V gene lost 5 bases and the J gene lost 11 bases, with 28 bases spanning the gap. The V gene's germline CDR1 is SGHTA and CDR2 FQGNSA. This CDR3 comprises 16 residues. The CDR3 loop is CASSPPLGGSSRKEYF. The CDR3 coding sequence is TGTGCCAGCAGCCCCCCCCTTGGGGGGAGTTCGAGAAAGGAGTACTTC. The variable domain in full, completed from reference TRBV7-2 and TRBJ2-7, reads GAGVSQSPSNKVTEKGKDVELRCDPISGHTALYWYRQSLGQGLEFLIYFQGNSAPDKSGLPSDRFSAERTGGSVSTLTIQRTQQEDSAVYLCASSPPLGGSSRKEYFGPGTRLTVT.